This T cell receptor (beta chain) emerged from a study of identifying expanded T cells in peripheral blood. To note about this clone: The antigen is undetermined.

The repertoire was sequenced with immunoSEQ multiplex PCR; TCRdb's copy has only in-frame clones and lacks some. The sample carries some 75,000 clones, 90% recorded once. Study outcomes and limitations: Differentially abundant clones: approximately 1.3 between replicates, 16.4 at around 14 days, 18 to 20 at four.

The sample comprised blood. The clonotype was recovered from a person aged 18 to 69 in good health.

CDR3 residues: CASSSRTSVYYEQYF. The CDR3 region has the DNA TGTGCCAGCAGTTCCCGGACTAGCGTGTACTACGAGCAGTACTTC. The chain combines TRBV6-5 with TRBJ2-7, with 9 bases identical to TRBD2. Trimming took 4 bases from V and 3 from J; bases not matched to a gene: 7. The germline CDR1 and CDR2 sequences are MNHEY and SVGAGI. The CDR3 totals 15 residues.